The 18 T cell receptor beta chains below were found in one sample sequenced in a study of patients and donors after allogeneic stem cell transplantation. TCRdb fed the RT-PCR reads into MiXCR, producing one record per CDR3 protein. The sample carries 390,000 or so distinct CDR3 sequences, approximately 16% recorded once. Sequencing input: blood, either unsorted or a sorted T cell fraction (not recorded which). These receptor sequences come from a human donor who was either an allogeneic HSCT recipient or a stem cell or donor lymphocyte infusion donor (not recorded which). It is not recorded whose cells these are; they may come from a transplant donor.

The chain links TRBV7-8 to TRBJ2-7; the D gene is possibly TRBD2 (5 bases). The germline CDR1 and CDR2 sequences are SGHVS and FQNEAQ. This CDR3 spans 12 amino acids. Trimming pared 4 bases from V and 4 bases from J, leaving 8 bases between. CDR3 DNA: TGTGCCAGCAGCTGGAGCGGTTACGAGCAGTACTTC. Protein: CASSWSGYEQYF. The whole variable domain, remainder taken from reference TRBV7-8 and TRBJ2-7, is GAGVSQSPRYKVAKRGQDVALRCDPISGHVSLFWYQQALGQGPEFLTYFQNEAQLDKSGLPSDRFFAERPEGSVSTLKIQRTQQEDSAVYLCASSWSGYEQYFGPGTRLTVT.

Only a few counts were recorded for this clonotype. The chain uses TRBV6-6 and TRBJ2-7; D not certain. Trimming removed 0 bases from V and 7 bases from J, with 4 bases in between. The CDR3 is 11 amino acids. Germline V gene data show CDR1 as MNHNY and CDR2 as SVGAGI (reference sequence). As DNA, the CDR3 is TGTGCCAGCAGTTACTCTTTGGAGCAGTACTTC. Its protein is CASSYSLEQYF.

This chain uses TRBV5-1 with TRBJ2-3; 7 nucleotides align to TRBD2. The V segment lost 4 bases and the J segment 4 bases; nucleotides outside the gene matches: 12. Per germline, CDR1 SGHRS and CDR2 YFSETQ. The CDR3 covers 16 residues. For the CDR3, the DNA is TGCGCCAGCAGCCACGGATCCAGCGGGGAGGCAGATACGCAGTATTTT. It is translated as CASSHGSSGEADTQYF. The full variable domain, with the rest looked up from reference TRBV5-1 and TRBJ2-3, is KAGVTQTPRYLIKTRGQQVTLSCSPISGHRSVSWYQQTPGQGLQFLFEYFSETQRNKGNFPGRFSGRQFSNSRSEMNVSTLELGDSALYLCASSHGSSGEADTQYFGPGTRLTVL.

Only a few counts were recorded for this clonotype. The J gene is TRBJ2-5, the V gene TRBV12-3 or TRBV12-4; 9 bases fit TRBD2. This CDR3 is built from 17 residues. The ends lost 5 bases at V and 2 bases at J; junction bases unmatched: 12. CDR3 coding DNA: TGTGCCAGCAGTCCTGGTTCTAGCGGGGTCTTACAAGAGACCCAGTACTTC. Residues: CASSPGSSGVLQETQYF.

This clonotype has more than one count but fewer than ten. The V gene is TRBV19, the J gene TRBJ2-2, with TRBD1 matching over 7 bases. This CDR3 comprises 14 residues. Germline V gene data show CDR1 as LNHDA and CDR2 as SQIVND (reference sequence). With V trimmed by 6 bases and J by 4 bases, 5 bases remained unmatched. The CDR3 DNA reads as TGTGCCAGTAGGAGACAGGGAAGCACCGGGGAGCTGTTTTTT. Amino acids: CASRRQGSTGELFF.

The CDR3 nucleotides read TGTGCCAGCAGCATAACGGGACATAACACAGATACGCAGTATTTT. This encodes CASSITGHNTDTQYF. This chain links TRBV9 with TRBJ2-3, with D perhaps TRBD1 (6 bases). There are 15 residues in the CDR3. The ends were cut back, 4 bases at V and 2 bases at J, with 14 bases in the middle. Germline V CDR1 and CDR2: SGDLS, YYNGEE.

The chain couples TRBV30 to TRBJ1-1, with 8 bases fitting TRBD1. V shed 3 bases, J shed 5 bases, and the junction held 8 bases outside the gene matches. Germline V gives CDR1 GTSNPN, CDR2 SVGIG (reference sequence). CDR3 length equals 14 residues. CDR3 sequence: CAWSRATGVTEAFF. The CDR3 nucleotides read TGTGCCTGGAGCCGGGCGACAGGGGTGACTGAAGCTTTCTTT.

The chain couples TRBV2 to TRBJ2-2; no clear D gene. The CDR3 covers 16 residues. V dropped 6 bases and J dropped 10 bases, with 24 bases sitting between them. The germline gives CDR1 SNHLY, CDR2 FYNNEI. The CDR3: CASRMVPPPAAAELFF. CDR3 nucleotides: TGTGCCAGCAGAATGGTGCCGCCTCCCGCCGCCGCGGAGCTGTTTTTT. The full variable domain, its missing parts supplied by reference TRBV2 and TRBJ2-2, is EPEVTQTPSHQVTQMGQEVILRCVPISNHLYFYWYRQILGQKVEFLVSFYNNEISEKSEIFDDQFSVERPDGSNFTLKIRSTKLEDSAMYFCASRMVPPPAAAELFFGEGSRLTVL.

A few counts support this clonotype. This chain uses TRBV6-1 with TRBJ1-5; possibly TRBD1 for D (6 bases). The CDR3 sequence is 14 residues long. Per germline, CDR1 MNHNS and CDR2 SASEGT. Deletions cut 7 bases from V and 5 bases from J, with 15 bases between. The CDR3 nucleotides read TGTGCCAGCACCCGGCTGGGGGCGGATCAGCCCCAGCATTTT. Translating it yields CASTRLGADQPQHF.

This clonotype was seen more than once but under ten times. The chain has TRBV20-1 and TRBJ1-3; D is unresolved. The CDR3 consists of 13 residues. V lost 4 bases, J lost 4 bases, and 11 bases lay in between. From germline, CDR1 is DFQATT and CDR2 SNEGSKA (reference sequence). CDR3 bases: TGCAGTGCTACACACCTTAAGGGAAACACCATATATTTT. As protein: CSATHLKGNTIYF.

J is TRBJ2-1 and V is TRBV4-1, with 12 bases fitting TRBD2. Germline V gene lookup returns CDR1 MGHRA and CDR2 YSYEKL. The J segment lost 7 bases and the V segment lost 1 base, leaving 5 bases of the junction unmatched. This CDR3 has 16 amino acids. The CDR3 spells CASSQVRLAGVNEQFF. Written as DNA, the CDR3 is TGCGCCAGCAGCCAAGTTAGACTAGCGGGAGTGAATGAGCAGTTCTTC.

The chain uses TRBV2 and TRBJ1-2; a possible D gene is TRBD1 (6 bases). CDR3 length: 15 amino acids. From germline, CDR1 is SNHLY and CDR2 FYNNEI. V was clipped by 6 bases and J by 8 bases, with 22 bases between them. The CDR3 nucleotides are TGTGCCAGCAGCCTCACCCCAGGGGCGCGCAGGGGCTACACCTTC. It encodes CASSLTPGARRGYTF.

This clonotype showed up just a few times. V is TRBV9 and J is TRBJ2-6; 7 nucleotides match TRBD1. Germline V lookup: CDR1 SGDLS, CDR2 YYNGEE. The CDR3 spans 14 residues. The trim removed 3 bases at V and 8 bases at J, leaving 5 bases unmatched. CDR3 residues: CASSAGTATNVLTF. CDR3 in DNA: TGTGCCAGCAGCGCCGGGACAGCTACCAACGTCCTGACTTTC.

The CDR3 region has the DNA TGTGCCAGCACCACGACCGGGGGGGTCTTAGCCAAAAACATTCAGTACTTC. Protein product: CASTTTGGVLAKNIQYF. This chain links TRBV2 with TRBJ2-4, with 8 bases lining up with TRBD2. V shed 7 bases and J 0 bases; nucleotides not matched to a gene: 11. CDR1 is SNHLY and CDR2 is FYNNEI in the germline V gene. The CDR3 runs 17 residues.

This clonotype appeared a few times. The chain joins TRBV12-3 or TRBV12-4 to TRBJ2-1; D ambiguous. V was cut by 1 base and J by 6 bases, with 13 bases left in between. The CDR3 runs 15 residues. The CDR3 protein is CASSLGTTYANEQFF. As DNA, the CDR3 is TGTGCCAGCAGTTTAGGGACGACCTATGCCAATGAGCAGTTCTTC.

The chain has TRBV5-1 and TRBJ1-1; 8 nucleotides line up with TRBD1. The V gene's germline CDR1 is SGHRS and CDR2 YFSETQ. The CDR3 loop spans 15 amino acids. The J segment lost 5 bases and the V segment lost 0 bases, leaving 6 bases of the junction unmatched. CDR3 sequence (DNA): TGCGCCAGCAGCTTGGACGGACAGGGATTAACTGAAGCTTTCTTT. Its translation is CASSLDGQGLTEAFF. The variable domain in full, with the rest retrieved from reference TRBV5-1 and TRBJ1-1, is KAGVTQTPRYLIKTRGQQVTLSCSPISGHRSVSWYQQTPGQGLQFLFEYFSETQRNKGNFPGRFSGRQFSNSRSEMNVSTLELGDSALYLCASSLDGQGLTEAFFGQGTRLTVV.

This clonotype was seen only a few times. This sequence joins TRBV12-3 or TRBV12-4 and TRBJ2-1, with 8 nucleotides matching TRBD2. The CDR3 totals 14 residues. V was pared by 6 bases and J by 6 bases, with 7 bases of the junction left unmatched. The CDR3 region is CASRRSGTSNEQFF. The CDR3 bases are TGTGCCAGCAGACGATCCGGGACTAGCAATGAGCAGTTCTTC.

The chain employs TRBV11-3 and TRBJ2-2; weak D call: TRBD2 (6 bases). This CDR3 comprises 14 residues. V was cut by 4 bases and J by 5 bases, with 11 bases left in between. Germline CDR1 SGHNT, CDR2 YENEEA. The CDR3 sequence: CASSSNRGTGELFF. The CDR3 DNA is TGTGCCAGCAGCTCGAACCGGGGGACCGGGGAGCTGTTTTTT.